This TCR beta chain emerged from a study of shared clonotypes between healthy human individuals. Using immunoSEQ multiplex PCR, the repertoire was profiled, and TCRdb retains in-frame clones only, with some absent. Of some 350,000 clones detected, roughly 70% appear once; the ten largest clones hold over 9%. Looked up from germline, CDR1 is MDHEN and CDR2 is SYDVKM. The CDR3 has 15 amino acids. V lost 6 bases, J lost 5 bases, and 16 bases lay in between. This chain joins TRBV28 and TRBJ1-4; possibly TRBD1 for D (5 bases). Source material: memory CD4+ T cells sorted from blood. Subset meaning: CD45RA-negative fraction. The TCR sequence derives from a man aged 25 to 45 in good health. CDR3 sequence (DNA): TGTGCCAGCAGACTCCCCGGCAGGGTGAATGAAAAACTGTTTTTT. It translates to CASRLPGRVNEKLFF.